This paragraph covers one T cell receptor (beta chain) sequence. Its antigen is as yet unknown. This sample is drawn from a study of beta chain features in type 1 diabetes. Study findings and constraints: These data did not resolve whether HLA type affects TCRB rearrangement.

Sequenced material consisted of expressed TCRB transcripts (all of the isolated RNA was reverse transcribed). The repertoire was sequenced with immunoSEQ multiplex PCR; TCRdb's copy has only in-frame clones and lacks some. The data contain under 350,000 clones, 8% of them singletons. The specimen sequenced was central memory CD4+ T cells from blood. The receptor was derived from a woman aged 18-29 years in good health.

The CDR3 spells CASSLLGQGGYEQYF. CDR3 bases: TGTGCCAGCTCACTACTTGGACAGGGTGGCTACGAGCAGTACTTC. This rearrangement joins TRBV18 to TRBJ2-7; 8 nucleotides align to TRBD1. Trimming at V came to 4 bases and at J to 3 bases, leaving 8 bases not matched to a gene. Germline-derived CDR1 and CDR2 are KGHSH and LQKENI. This CDR3 has 15 residues.